One sample yielded the 15 T cell receptor beta chains listed below, sequenced in a study of CD8+ T cells in alopecia areata. Following extraction, RNA underwent reverse transcription to cDNA, which served as the sequencing template. Sequenced by immunoSEQ multiplex PCR; TCRdb stores in-frame clones only, minus some. The sample has 250,000 to 300,000 clones, 58% seen once. Treatment of the sample: oral pan-JAK inhibitor, 5-10 mg twice daily. The specimen was CD4+ T cells sorted from blood, collected at week 24, from a patient treated with tofacitinib. Receptor source: a human donor with alopecia areata.

The chain combines TRBV19 with TRBJ1-5; 7 bases fit TRBD1. J lost 9 bases, V lost 7 bases, and 6 bases had no gene match. Germline assignment: CDR1 LNHDA and CDR2 SQIVND (reference sequence). This CDR3 is built from 12 residues. The chain's CDR3 is CASMAGGGPQHF. CDR3 DNA: TGTGCCAGTATGGCAGGGGGAGGGCCCCAGCATTTT.

This clone was found a few times. The chain uses TRBV7-6 and TRBJ1-1; D possibly corresponds to TRBD1 (6 bases). The germline V and J ends were trimmed by 4 bases and 7 bases, with 19 bases remaining between them. The CDR3 contains 15 residues. Germline V gene sequence: CDR1 SGHVS, CDR2 FNYEAQ. The CDR3: CASSSRGPGVGEAFF. The CDR3 DNA follows: TGTGCCAGCAGCTCTAGGGGCCCAGGGGTTGGTGAAGCTTTCTTT.

The CDR3 DNA sequence: TGTGCCTGGAGTGTAGAAAGGGGGCGGCGGCAGCCCCAGCATTTT. It translates to CAWSVERGRRQPQHF. The chain links TRBV30 to TRBJ1-5; 7 bases line up with TRBD1. The junction had 9 bases not matched to a gene; V was cut back by 0 bases and J by 7 bases. Germline values: CDR1 GTSNPN, CDR2 SVGIG (reference sequence). The CDR3 spans 15 residues.

The chain employs TRBV4-1 and TRBJ2-3; a weak D match, TRBD2 (5 bases). The CDR3 totals 13 residues. Germline CDR1 is MGHRA and CDR2 is YSYEKL. Trimming took off 6 bases at V and 4 bases at J, with 11 bases between the two ends. The CDR3 nucleotides are TGCGCCAGCAGTGCCGAGGGCCCAGATACGCAGTATTTT. It translates to CASSAEGPDTQYF.

This clone has a single count. Other DNA sequences of this sample code for an identical CDR3. V is TRBV30 and J is TRBJ1-1; D gene uncertain. V was shortened by 0 bases and J by 2 bases, with 7 bases between the two germline ends. There are 13 residues in the CDR3. Germline CDR1 reads GTSNPN; CDR2 reads SVGIG (reference sequence). CDR3 protein: CAWSVRRNTEAFF. The DNA for the CDR3 is TGTGCCTGGAGTGTAAGGAGAAACACTGAAGCTTTCTTT.

The CDR3 region is CASSRLGGGLGSYNEQFF. For the CDR3, the DNA is TGCGCCAGCAGCCGCCTGGGCGGGGGACTAGGCTCCTACAATGAGCAGTTCTTC. The chain uses TRBV4-3 and TRBJ2-1; 8 bases agree with TRBD2. Germline lookup yields CDR1 LGHNA and CDR2 YSLEER. V gave up 4 bases and J gave up 0 bases; unmatched junction bases: 11. CDR3 length equals 18 residues.

The chain links TRBV30 to TRBJ1-4, with unresolved D. The V and J ends lost 8 bases and 8 bases respectively, with 15 bases between them. This CDR3 is built from 12 residues. The germline CDR1 and CDR2 sequences are GTSNPN and SVGIG (reference sequence). The DNA for the CDR3 is TGTGCCGGATGGACCAGAGTCGAAAAACTGTTTTTT. It is translated as CAGWTRVEKLFF.

This sequence joins TRBV10-3 and TRBJ1-6; TRBD1 might be the D (5 bases). CDR1 is ENHRY and CDR2 is SYGVKD in the germline V gene. Between the trimmed V and J ends, which lost 6 bases and 10 bases, there was a span of 13 bases. This CDR3 comprises 13 residues. The CDR3: CAIRAREESPLHF. The CDR3 DNA reads as TGTGCCATCAGGGCCAGGGAAGAGTCACCCCTCCACTTT.

The chain carries TRBV29-1 and TRBJ1-1, with TRBD1 matching 7 bases. Trimming cost V 5 bases and J 6 bases; bases outside gene matches: 27. The CDR3 is 19 residues long. Germline V gene data show CDR1 as SQVTM and CDR2 as ANQGSEA. The CDR3 DNA is TGCAGCGTTCTTTCTATTACGCAGACAGGGCCAGTTCCAGTGGCTGAAGCTTTCTTT. This translates into CSVLSITQTGPVPVAEAFF.

Only a few counts were recorded for this clone. Other DNA sequences in this specimen translate into the identical CDR3. The DNA of the CDR3 is TGCGCCAGCAGCTTGGGGGCTAACACTGAAGCTTTCTTT. Translating it yields CASSLGANTEAFF. The J gene is TRBJ1-1, the V gene TRBV5-1; the D is unclear. This CDR3 has 13 residues. Trimming stripped 0 bases from V and 2 bases from J, with 5 bases between. Germline lookup yields CDR1 SGHRS and CDR2 YFSETQ. Filled out from reference TRBV5-1 and TRBJ1-1, the complete variable domain reads KAGVTQTPRYLIKTRGQQVTLSCSPISGHRSVSWYQQTPGQGLQFLFEYFSETQRNKGNFPGRFSGRQFSNSRSEMNVSTLELGDSALYLCASSLGANTEAFFGQGTRLTVV.

The chain links TRBV4-2 to TRBJ1-2, with D unclear. CDR3 length: 16 amino acids. The V gene lost 3 bases and the J gene lost 3 bases, with 17 bases spanning the gap. Germline lookup yields CDR1 LGHNA and CDR2 YNFKEQ. CDR3 residues: CASSQNYEDWDYGYTF. CDR3 DNA sequence: TGTGCCAGCAGCCAGAATTATGAGGATTGGGACTATGGCTACACCTTC.

The J gene is TRBJ1-2, the V gene TRBV5-1, with 7 bases matching TRBD1. CDR3 size: 15 residues. V was clipped by 1 base and J by 8 bases; unmatched bases: 11. Germline V gives CDR1 SGHRS, CDR2 YFSETQ. The CDR3 DNA reads TGCGCCAGCAGCTTGATCCCGGGACAGCAGCGGGGCTACACCTTC. Translation: CASSLIPGQQRGYTF.

The chain recombines TRBV5-1 with TRBJ2-7; D may be TRBD1 (5 bases). In germline, CDR1 is SGHRS, CDR2 YFSETQ. The CDR3 has 15 amino acids. The germline V and J ends were trimmed by 0 bases and 6 bases, with 16 bases remaining between them. The CDR3 loop is CASSLGPQGSGEQYF. The CDR3 nucleotides read TGCGCCAGCAGCTTGGGTCCGCAGGGTTCGGGCGAGCAGTACTTC.

DNA for the CDR3: TGTGCCAGCAGCATGAACGCGGCTCGGTCTCACGAGCAGTACTTC. The encoded protein is CASSMNAARSHEQYF. The chain links TRBV7-2 to TRBJ2-7; no definite D call. The V gene's germline CDR1 is SGHTA and CDR2 FQGNSA. The germline V and J ends were trimmed by 5 bases and 5 bases, with 19 bases remaining between them. The CDR3 is 15 amino acids.

CDR3 nucleotide sequence: TGCGCCAGCAGCCAAGAGGACAGGGCAGTAGATGAGCAGTTCTTC. Translation gives CASSQEDRAVDEQFF. This chain uses TRBV4-1 with TRBJ2-1; 8 nucleotides line up with TRBD1. This CDR3 has 15 residues. Germline CDR1 reads MGHRA; CDR2 reads YSYEKL. The ends lost 0 bases at V and 8 bases at J; junction bases unmatched: 6.